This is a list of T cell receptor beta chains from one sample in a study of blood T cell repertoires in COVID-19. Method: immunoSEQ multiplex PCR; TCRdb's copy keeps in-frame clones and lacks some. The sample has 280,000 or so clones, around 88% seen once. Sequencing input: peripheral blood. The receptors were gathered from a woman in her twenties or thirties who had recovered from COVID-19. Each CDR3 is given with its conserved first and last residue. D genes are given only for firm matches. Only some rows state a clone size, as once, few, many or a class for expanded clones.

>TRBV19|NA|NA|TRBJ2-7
TGTGCCAGTAGTATTTCGGGAGACGTGCCGTCCTACGAGCAGTACTTC
CASSISGDVPSYEQYF
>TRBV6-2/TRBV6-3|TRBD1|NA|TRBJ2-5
TGTGCCAGCAGCCCTCGGACAGGGGCAGAGACCCAGTACTTC
CASSPRTGAETQYF
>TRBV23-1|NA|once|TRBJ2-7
TGCGCCAGCAGTTCATGGACGGGACTCCTAAGCTCCTACGAGCAGTACTTC
CASSSWTGLLSSYEQYF
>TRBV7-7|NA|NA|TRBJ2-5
TGTGCTAGCAGCTTACAGGGCTCACAAGAGACCCAGTACTTC
CASSLQGSQETQYF
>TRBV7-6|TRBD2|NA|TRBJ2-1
TGTGCCAGCAGCTTAACTAGCGCCCAGAGCCACAATGAGCAGTTCTTC
CASSLTSAQSHNEQFF
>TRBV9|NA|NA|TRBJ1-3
TGTGCCAGCAGCGTAGCGTCGGGACTCTCTGGAAACACCATATATTTT
CASSVASGLSGNTIYF
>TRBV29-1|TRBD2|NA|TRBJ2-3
TGCAGCGTTGAAAAGCGGGGAGCTAGCACAGATACGCAGTATTTT
CSVEKRGASTDTQYF
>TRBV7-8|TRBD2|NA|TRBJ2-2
TGTGCCAGCAGCTTAGTAGCGGGATACACCGGGGAGCTGTTTTTT
CASSLVAGYTGELFF
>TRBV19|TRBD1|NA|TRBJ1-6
TGTGCCAGTAGTATAGGTGACAGGGGGAATTCACCCCTCCACTTT
CASSIGDRGNSPLHF
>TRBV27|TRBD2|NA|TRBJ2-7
TGTGCCAGCAGTTACGGGACTAGCGCCGAGCAGTACTTC
CASSYGTSAEQYF
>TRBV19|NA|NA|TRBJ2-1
TGTGCCAGTAGTATAGGCCTAGCCGGAGGCGATGAGCAGTTCTTC
CASSIGLAGGDEQFF
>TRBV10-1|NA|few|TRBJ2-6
TGCGCCAGCAGTGCTCAGGACAGCTCTGGGGCCAACGTCCTGACTTTC
CASSAQDSSGANVLTF
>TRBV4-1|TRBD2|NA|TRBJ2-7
TGCGCCAGCAGCCAAGGAGGACTAGCGGCCTACGAGCAGTACTTC
CASSQGGLAAYEQYF
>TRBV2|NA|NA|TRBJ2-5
TGTGCCAGCAGTGCGTCGAACAGCCAAGAGACCCAGTACTTC
CASSASNSQETQYF
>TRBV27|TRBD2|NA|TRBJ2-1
TGTGCCAGCAGTAGCTATACTAGCGGGCGTTCATACAATGAGCAGTTCTTC
CASSSYTSGRSYNEQFF
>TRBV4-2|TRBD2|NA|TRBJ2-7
TGTGCCAGCAGCCAAGAGTTGGCTAGCGGGGCTACCGCCTACGAGCAGTACTTC
CASSQELASGATAYEQYF
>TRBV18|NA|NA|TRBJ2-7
TGTGCCAGCTCTTGGAGGGAGCGCGACGAGCAGTACTTC
CASSWRERDEQYF
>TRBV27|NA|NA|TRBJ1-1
TGTGCCAGCAGTTTATCGGGCAGTTCGAACACTGAAGCTTTCTTT
CASSLSGSSNTEAFF
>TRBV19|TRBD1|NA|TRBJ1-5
TGTGCCAGTACCCTGGGACAGGGGGGGGGCAATCAGCCCCAGCATTTT
CASTLGQGGGNQPQHF
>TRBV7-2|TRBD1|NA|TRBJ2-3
TGTGCCAGCAGTCCCGGGACAGGGTACACAGATACGCAGTATTTT
CASSPGTGYTDTQYF
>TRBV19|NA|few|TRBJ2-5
TGTGCCAGTAGTCCCGCGGCGCAAGAGACCCAGTACTTC
CASSPAAQETQYF
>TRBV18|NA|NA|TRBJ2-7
TGTGCCAGCTCACCATCCGACAGAAGATACGAGCAGTACTTC
CASSPSDRRYEQYF
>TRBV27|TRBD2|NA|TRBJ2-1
TGTGCCAGCCGGGACTACTCCTACAATGAGCAGTTCTTC
CASRDYSYNEQFF
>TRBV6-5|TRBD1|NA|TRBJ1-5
TGTGCCAGCAGTTACGGACAGGGCGCCAATCAGCCCCAGCATTTT
CASSYGQGANQPQHF
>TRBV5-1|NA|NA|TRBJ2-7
TGCGCCAGCAGCGAGGGCGGAGCCCCCTACGAGCAGTACTTC
CASSEGGAPYEQYF
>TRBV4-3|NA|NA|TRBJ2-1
TGCGCCAGCAGCCAAGATGTTTCCGGCGGGATGAACAATGAGCAGTTCTTC
CASSQDVSGGMNNEQFF
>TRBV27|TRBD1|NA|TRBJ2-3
TGTGCCAGCAGTCGAGACAGGGACCAGGGTACGCAGTATTTT
CASSRDRDQGTQYF
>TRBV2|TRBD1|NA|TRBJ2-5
TGTGCCAGCAGTGCCGGGACAGCAGAGACCCAGTACTTC
CASSAGTAETQYF
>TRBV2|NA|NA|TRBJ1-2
TGTGCCAGCAGTGAAACGCACTCAAACTATGGCTACACCTTC
CASSETHSNYGYTF
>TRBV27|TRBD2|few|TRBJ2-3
TGTGCCAGCAGTCCGGAAATAGCGGGATGGGCAGATACGCAGTATTTT
CASSPEIAGWADTQYF
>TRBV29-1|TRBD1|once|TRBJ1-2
TGCAGCGCTCTAGGGACAGACTATGGCTACACCTTC
CSALGTDYGYTF
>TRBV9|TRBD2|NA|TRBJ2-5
TGTGCCAGCAGCGCGGAGGGCGGGAGGTCTAAAGAGACCCAGTACTTC
CASSAEGGRSKETQYF
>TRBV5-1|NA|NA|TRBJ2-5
TGCGCCAGCAGCTTGGCCCAGGCGGCGGGGGAGACCCAGTACTTC
CASSLAQAAGETQYF
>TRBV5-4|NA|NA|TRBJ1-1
TGTGCCAGCAGCGGACGACAGCTGAACACTGAAGCTTTCTTT
CASSGRQLNTEAFF
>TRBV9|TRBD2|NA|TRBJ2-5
TGTGCCAGCAGCCCTATGGGGCTAGCGGGCCAAGAGACCCAGTACTTC
CASSPMGLAGQETQYF
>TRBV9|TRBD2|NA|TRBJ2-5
TGTGCCAGCAGCGCCGGGACTAGTAAAGAGACCCAGTACTTC
CASSAGTSKETQYF